This T cell receptor beta chain was profiled in a study of blood T cell repertoires in COVID-19. Libraries were prepared by immunoSEQ multiplex PCR; TCRdb keeps only in-frame clonotypes and omits some of them. This table holds about 94,000 clones, around 80% found once. Per germline, CDR1 LNHDA and CDR2 SQIVND (reference sequence). The CDR3 is 16 amino acids. V lost 3 bases and J 3 bases, leaving 15 bases between the germline ends. The sample consisted of peripheral blood. The clonotype was recovered from a human donor in a cohort sampled during active COVID-19. The rearrangement links TRBV19 to TRBJ1-5, with a weak D call TRBD1 (5 bases). CDR3: CASSIGDSGSNQPQHF. In DNA, the CDR3 is TGTGCCAGTAGTATCGGGGACTCAGGGTCCAATCAGCCCCAGCATTTT.